One and the same sample provided the 21 T cell receptor beta chains below, sequenced in a study of blood T cell repertoires in COVID-19. Sequenced by immunoSEQ multiplex PCR; TCRdb stores in-frame clones only, minus some. Among about 250,000 clones listed, 81% were seen once. Source material: peripheral blood. These receptors came from an elderly woman with acute or convalescent COVID-19.

CDR3 sequence (DNA): TGTGCCAGTAGCCACCCGGACAGGCCTAATCAGCCCCAGCATTTT. Translation: CASSHPDRPNQPQHF. The chain recombines TRBV19 with TRBJ1-5; 7 bases are a match to TRBD1. The ends lost 6 bases at V and 4 bases at J; junction bases unmatched: 9. Germline CDR1 and CDR2: LNHDA and SQIVND (reference sequence). The CDR3 has 15 amino acids.

V is TRBV4-1 and J is TRBJ2-5; D is ambiguous. Germline lookup yields CDR1 MGHRA and CDR2 YSYEKL. V was clipped by 0 bases and J by 2 bases, with 13 bases between them. The CDR3 length is 16 residues. CDR3 coding DNA: TGCGCCAGCAGCCAAGATGGGCAACTCCAACAAGAGACCCAGTACTTC. Translation: CASSQDGQLQQETQYF.

The gene calls are TRBV12-3 or TRBV12-4 and TRBJ1-4; D remains ambiguous. Trimming shortened V by 6 bases and J by 1 base, and 6 bases separated the two germline ends. This CDR3 has 13 amino acids. CDR3 protein: CASRRETNEKLFF. The CDR3 DNA reads as TGTGCCAGCAGGCGGGAAACTAATGAAAAACTGTTTTTT.

V usage is TRBV6-1 and J usage is TRBJ2-7; D is possibly TRBD1 (6 bases). CDR1 is MNHNS and CDR2 is SASEGT in the germline V gene. This CDR3 has 15 residues. Trimming removed 2 bases at V and 2 bases at J, with 13 bases between. The CDR3 reads CASSEQDRPPYEQYF. CDR3 sequence (DNA): TGTGCCAGCAGTGAACAGGACAGACCGCCCTACGAGCAGTACTTC.

The chain's CDR3 is CAWSLETGNTIYF. Here the CDR3 DNA reads TGTGCCTGGAGTCTGGAGACTGGAAACACCATATATTTT. V usage is TRBV30 and J usage is TRBJ1-3; D gene uncertain. Germline values: CDR1 GTSNPN, CDR2 SVGIG (reference sequence). Trimming took off 2 bases at V and 2 bases at J, with 7 bases between the two ends. The CDR3 contains 13 residues.

The chain carries TRBV11-1 and TRBJ1-1; 9 nucleotides agree with TRBD1. V lost 5 bases, J lost 10 bases, and 14 bases stayed unmatched. CDR1 and CDR2 (germline): SGHAT, FQDESV (reference sequence). CDR3 length equals 15 residues. The CDR3, as DNA: TGTGCCAGCAGCCCGGGACAGGGAGAGAGCGAGGGAGCTTTCTTT. Its translation is CASSPGQGESEGAFF.

This chain links TRBV5-1 with TRBJ1-4, with unresolved D. This CDR3 has 16 residues. Germline assignment: CDR1 SGHRS and CDR2 YFSETQ. V was shortened by 0 bases and J by 2 bases, with 11 bases between the two germline ends. The CDR3 region has the DNA TGCGCCAGCAGCTTGGCCAAAGCAGGCACTAATGAAAAACTGTTTTTT. Its translation is CASSLAKAGTNEKLFF.

The V and J genes are TRBV27 and TRBJ2-7, with D maybe TRBD1 (6 bases). CDR1 is MNHEY, CDR2 SMNVEV, per germline (reference sequence). There are 15 residues in the CDR3. Trimming took off 3 bases at V and 0 bases at J, with 12 bases between the two ends. CDR3 nucleotide sequence: TGTGCCAGCAGTTTTCAACGGGACAACTCCTACGAGCAGTACTTC. Its translation: CASSFQRDNSYEQYF.

The chain is built from TRBV25-1 and TRBJ1-2; 7 bases map to TRBD1. CDR1 is MGHDK and CDR2 is SYGVNS in the germline V gene. The CDR3 runs to 14 residues. V lost 5 bases and J lost 4; bases outside the gene matches: 7. This CDR3 is CASSPPGTAYGYTF. The DNA for the CDR3 is TGTGCCAGCAGTCCCCCCGGGACAGCCTATGGCTACACCTTC.

This rearrangement joins TRBV12-5 to TRBJ1-4; 7 nucleotides align to TRBD1. With 3 bases clipped from V and 1 base from J, the junction kept 2 bases outside the gene matches. CDR3 length equals 15 residues. Germline V gene data show CDR1 as LGHNT and CDR2 as FRNRAP. The CDR3 sequence is CASGFGQVTNEKLFF. The DNA of the CDR3 is TGTGCTAGTGGTTTCGGACAGGTAACTAATGAAAAACTGTTTTTT. Based on the CDR3 plus reference TRBV12-5 and TRBJ1-4, the full variable domain is DARVTQTPRHKVTEMGQEVTMRCQPILGHNTVFWYRQTMMQGLELLAYFRNRAPLDDSGMPKDRFSAEMPDATLATLKIQPSEPRDSAVYFCASGFGQVTNEKLFFGSGTQLSVL.

The count of this clone is one. V is TRBV5-1 and J is TRBJ1-6, with TRBD1 matching over 8 bases. The CDR3 covers 13 residues. Germline V CDR1 and CDR2: SGHRS, YFSETQ. After removal of 2 bases from V and 11 bases from J, the junction contained 3 bases not matched to a gene. CDR3 region: CASSLDRGPPLHF. DNA for the CDR3: TGCGCCAGCAGCTTAGACAGGGGCCCACCCCTCCACTTT.

V usage is TRBV29-1 and J usage is TRBJ1-1; maybe TRBD1 (6 bases). V was cut by 8 bases and J by 0 bases, with 10 bases left in between. CDR1 and CDR2 (germline): SQVTM, ANQGSEA. CDR3 length: 12 residues. The CDR3 DNA reads TGCAGCAACAGGGCAATGAACACTGAAGCTTTCTTT. Amino acids: CSNRAMNTEAFF.

CDR3 in DNA: TGTGCCAGCAGGGCTAGCGGGGGGGAGACCCAGTACTTC. Its translation: CASRASGGETQYF. This rearrangement joins TRBV6-5 to TRBJ2-5; 11 bases are a match to TRBD2. The CDR3 consists of 13 residues. Germline V gives CDR1 MNHEY, CDR2 SVGAGI. V shed 6 bases, J shed 5 bases, and the junction held 2 bases outside the gene matches.

This rearrangement joins TRBV9 to TRBJ1-3; perhaps TRBD1 as D (5 bases). Trimming shortened V by 0 bases and J by 0 bases, and 10 bases separated the two germline ends. Looked up from germline, CDR1 is SGDLS and CDR2 is YYNGEE. CDR3 size: 16 residues. DNA for the CDR3: TGTGCCAGCAGCGTAGAGGGGCAGCTCTCTGGAAACACCATATATTTT. It is translated as CASSVEGQLSGNTIYF.

The J gene is TRBJ2-1, the V gene TRBV7-3, with unresolved D. V was trimmed by 2 bases and J by 7 bases, leaving 15 bases between them. This CDR3 spans 15 amino acids. Per the germline V gene, CDR1 is SGHTA and CDR2 is FQGTGA. The CDR3 DNA is TGTGCCAGCAGCTTAGGTGGGCCTGTGATAAATGAGCAGTTCTTC. It yields the protein CASSLGGPVINEQFF.

This chain connects TRBV7-6 to TRBJ2-3; TRBD2 agrees at 9 bases. CDR1 SGHVS and CDR2 FNYEAQ come from the germline V gene. The V and J ends lost 1 base and 3 bases, in that order; junction bases with no gene match: 2. The CDR3 extends over 15 amino acids. CDR3 sequence: CASSLGAGGTDTQYF. CDR3 DNA sequence: TGTGCCAGCAGCTTAGGGGCGGGGGGGACAGATACGCAGTATTTT.

This clone came up once. The chain combines TRBV19 with TRBJ1-4, with a possible D match to TRBD1 (6 bases). CDR1 is LNHDA, CDR2 SQIVND, per germline (reference sequence). This CDR3 is built from 15 residues. With 9 bases removed from V and 5 bases from J, the gap between germline ends came to 19 bases. CDR3 DNA: TGTGCCAGCAGCGACACAGGGAGCGCCAATGAAAAACTGTTTTTT. It is translated as CASSDTGSANEKLFF.

V usage is TRBV19 and J usage is TRBJ1-5; D unclear. There are 16 residues in the CDR3. V was cut by 6 bases and J by 2 bases, with 17 bases left in between. The germline V gene has CDR1 LNHDA and CDR2 SQIVND (reference sequence). CDR3 protein: CASSPVVGGGNQPQHF. CDR3 bases: TGTGCCAGTAGCCCGGTTGTGGGAGGAGGCAATCAGCCCCAGCATTTT.

The rearrangement joins TRBV5-1 to TRBJ1-1; 7 bases map to TRBD1. The CDR3 runs to 14 residues. The V segment lost 4 bases and the J segment 1 base; nucleotides outside the gene matches: 4. Germline lookup yields CDR1 SGHRS and CDR2 YFSETQ. The chain's CDR3 is CASSAWTGNTEAFF. The CDR3 DNA sequence: TGCGCCAGCAGCGCTTGGACAGGGAACACTGAAGCTTTCTTT.

The chain couples TRBV5-1 to TRBJ2-5; 7 bases are shared with TRBD2. The CDR3 loop spans 17 amino acids. Germline CDR1 and CDR2: SGHRS and YFSETQ. The V and J ends lost 7 bases and 3 bases, in that order; junction bases with no gene match: 18. CDR3 in DNA: TGCGCCAGCTACCCTGGCGTGGGCGGGAGAGGGGAAGAGACCCAGTACTTC. Its protein is CASYPGVGGRGEETQYF.

The gene calls are TRBV6-5 and TRBJ2-1; tentatively, D is TRBD2 (5 bases). V was clipped by 7 bases and J by 3 bases, with 13 bases between them. The germline V gene has CDR1 MNHEY and CDR2 SVGAGI. The CDR3 sequence is 14 residues long. The chain's CDR3 is CASKIAGVYNEQFF. In DNA, the CDR3 is TGTGCCAGCAAAATTGCCGGGGTCTACAATGAGCAGTTCTTC.